This T cell receptor (beta chain) emerged from a study of CD8+ T cells in alopecia areata. About the research overall: Treated patients were dosed with oral tofacitinib, taking 5 to 10 mg twice daily.

RNA extraction and reverse transcription yielded cDNA as sequencing template. This table comes from immunoSEQ multiplex PCR, and its TCRdb copy is limited to in-frame clones, with some not included. The sample lists about 180,000 clones, about 66% occurring once. This CDR3 contains 16 residues. Trimming left V 2 bases short and J 9 bases short, with 20 bases between. Germline CDR1 reads SQVTM; CDR2 reads ANQGSEA. Both peripheral blood and punch biopsies of lesional scalp skin were obtained from patients who had alopecia areata. CD4+ and CD8+ T cells were sorted from PBMCs. This rearrangement joins TRBV29-1 to TRBJ1-6; D is unresolved. This clonotype was sampled from a human donor with alopecia areata. The sample in question was CD8+ T cells sorted from blood, obtained at week 0. The CDR3 spells CSVEWHRLRLGSPLHF. The CDR3 region has the DNA TGCAGCGTTGAATGGCATCGGCTCCGCTTAGGTTCACCCCTCCACTTT.